This entry is about one T cell receptor (beta chain). Its antigen is currently not known. Nothing much larger sits one base from this clone, and base qualities are not available. These data are taken from a study of blood T cell repertoires in COVID-19 (dated by TCRdb to 2019 to 2021). Context from the whole study: The collaborator samples originated in the United States, Italy and Spain and spanned the acute and convalescent phases of COVID-19. Subjects who had been exposed to COVID-19, were actively infected with it, or had recovered from it provided the deeply sampled blood TCRbeta repertoires that made up the dataset. Samples were obtained from the ongoing ImmuneRACE study (first 160 participants) and from 1,254 subjects provided by 6 global collaborators. The repertoires were made available in a free public database intended to serve as a resource for research on the immune response to SARS-CoV-2. Where available, HLA class I and class II types were taken from metadata supplied by the sample provider and were not determined by assay-based typing. The sample metadata nearly always contained a de-identified subject ID, COVID-19 status, age in years and sex. The prospective study material was composed of cDNA or gDNA derived from T cells, B-cell-depleted T cells, or PBMCs. Study-wide findings and limitations: How much clinical and demographic metadata was included differed by source and by participant, and the metadata was provided uncurated.

TCRbeta CDR3 regions were amplified from genomic DNA using the immunoSEQ Assay, a bias-controlled multiplex PCR. The study's own analysis went as follows. Within the assay, amplification of reference gene primers was used to estimate how many nucleated cells each sample contained. To quantify the absolute abundance of each unique TCRbeta CDR3 rearrangement, sequence reads were collapsed and filtered. For each sample, productive Simpson clonality was calculated by taking the square root of Simpson's diversity index across productive rearrangements. The table comes from immuneACCESS by way of TCRdb, which keeps in-frame sequences with V and J called. Part of the clones is missing from these tables; in studies checked, under half for an unresolved V gene and the rest for unknown reasons. That table gives V, J and clone size, and the DNA gave D and trimming. This sample is represented by 300,000 to 400,000 clones; over 75% of them were singletons. Of the sample, around 0.95% falls within the top ten clones.

In the prospective study, participants were roughly 18 to 95 years old, resided in 24 geographic areas of the United States, and were enrolled through a virtual design. In the prospective study, participants were assigned to cohorts based on the clinical history participants reported in a screening survey and a study questionnaire. In the prospective study, whole blood, serum and a nasopharyngeal or oropharyngeal swab were collected from each participant by mobile phlebotomists. Participants in the prospective study had the option to provide additional blood draws and questionnaires over a roughly two-month period. Before DNA extraction, blood samples from the prospective study were shipped at room temperature or frozen. V trim: 1 base; J trim: 2 bases; unmatched bases: 4. The germline V gene sets CDR1 to KGHDR and CDR2 to SFDVKD. The CDR3, cysteine through phenylalanine, is 16 amino acids long. Only CDR3 DNA remains: 48 bases, in frame from the first base.

The origin of this receptor is a woman in her twenties or thirties with acute COVID-19. The sequenced sample consisted of PBMCs or T cells enriched from blood (not recorded which). This chain joins TRBV24-1 to TRBJ2-3; TRBD2 matches 8 bases in the middle. The CDR3 protein sequence reads: CATSDFGGGPTDTQYF. DNA sequence: TGTGCCACCAGTGATTTCGGGGGGGGTCCCACAGATACGCAGTATTTT.